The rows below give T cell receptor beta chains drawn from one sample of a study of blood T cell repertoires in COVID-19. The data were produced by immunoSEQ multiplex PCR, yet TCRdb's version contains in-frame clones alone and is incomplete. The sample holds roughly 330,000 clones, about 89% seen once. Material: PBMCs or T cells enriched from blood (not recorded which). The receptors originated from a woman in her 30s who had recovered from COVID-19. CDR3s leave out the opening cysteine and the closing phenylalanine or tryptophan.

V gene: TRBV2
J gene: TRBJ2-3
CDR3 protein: ASSTTSGSTDTQY

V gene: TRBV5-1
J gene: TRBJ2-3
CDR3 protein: ASSWPRQRGSTDTQY

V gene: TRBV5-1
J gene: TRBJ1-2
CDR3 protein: ASSFDRDTYGYT

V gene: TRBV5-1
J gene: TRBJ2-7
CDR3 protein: ASSQGLAGEQY

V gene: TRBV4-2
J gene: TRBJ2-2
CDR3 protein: ASSQDVLGSAARELF

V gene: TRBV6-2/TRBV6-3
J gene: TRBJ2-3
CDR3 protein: ASSYGASGGTDTQY

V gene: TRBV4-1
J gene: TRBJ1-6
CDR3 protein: ASRRGERSYNSPLH

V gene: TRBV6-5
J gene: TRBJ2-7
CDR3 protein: ASSYIFQGITYEQY

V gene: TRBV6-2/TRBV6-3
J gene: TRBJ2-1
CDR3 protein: ASSSRGGANEQF

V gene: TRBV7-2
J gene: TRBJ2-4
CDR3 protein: ASSLGGAGLAKNIQY

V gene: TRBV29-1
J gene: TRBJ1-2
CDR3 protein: SDNRGDNYGYT

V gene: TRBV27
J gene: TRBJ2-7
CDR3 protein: ASSLTSSYEQY

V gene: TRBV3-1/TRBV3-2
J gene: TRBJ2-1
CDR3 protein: ASSQNRGYNEQF

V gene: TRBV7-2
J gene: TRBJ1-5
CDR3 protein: ASSLGDRGNQPQH

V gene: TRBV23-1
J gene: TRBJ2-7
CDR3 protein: ASSHPAGGGFLEDEQY

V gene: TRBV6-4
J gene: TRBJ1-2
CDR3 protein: ASSPRSGEGGYT

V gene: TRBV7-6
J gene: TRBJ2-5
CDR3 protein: ASSPRRLAGRETQY

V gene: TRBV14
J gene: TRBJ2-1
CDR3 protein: ASGYAGINEQF

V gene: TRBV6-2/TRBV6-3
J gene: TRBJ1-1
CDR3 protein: ASSYSGGNTEAF

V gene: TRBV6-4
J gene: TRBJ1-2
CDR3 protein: ASHADGGARGGYT

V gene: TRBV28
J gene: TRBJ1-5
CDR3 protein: ASGGQGYQPQH

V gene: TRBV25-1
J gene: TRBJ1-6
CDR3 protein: ASSGQTGRNSPLH

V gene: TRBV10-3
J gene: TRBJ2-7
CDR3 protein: AISDIHEQY

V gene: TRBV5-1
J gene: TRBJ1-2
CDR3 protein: ASSLGRSPNYGYT

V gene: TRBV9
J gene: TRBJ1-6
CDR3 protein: ASSVDEGGLHNSPLH

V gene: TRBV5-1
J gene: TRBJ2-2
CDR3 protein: ASSETRLETNTGELF

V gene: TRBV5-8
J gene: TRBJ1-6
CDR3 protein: ASSLARGIGLYNSPLH

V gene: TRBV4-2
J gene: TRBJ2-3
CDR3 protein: ASSKKEGITDTQY

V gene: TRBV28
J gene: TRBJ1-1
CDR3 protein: ASSLSRMNTEAF

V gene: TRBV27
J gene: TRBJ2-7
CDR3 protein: ASSLQGARSYEQY

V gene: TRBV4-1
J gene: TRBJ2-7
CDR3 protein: ASSPRKESSYEQY

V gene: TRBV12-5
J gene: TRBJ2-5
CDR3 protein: ASGSEPGKETQY

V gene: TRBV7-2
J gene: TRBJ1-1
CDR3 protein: ASSPGQGRTEAF

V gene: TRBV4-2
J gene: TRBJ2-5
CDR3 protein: ASSQVESGGETQY

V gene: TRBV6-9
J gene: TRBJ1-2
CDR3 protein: ASSYTGETYGYT

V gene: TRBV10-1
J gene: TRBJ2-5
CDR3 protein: ASSEWTSGGQETQY

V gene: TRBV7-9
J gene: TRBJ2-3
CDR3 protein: ASSVTGGRDTQY

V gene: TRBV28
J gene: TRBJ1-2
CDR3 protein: ASSLLAGGRVT

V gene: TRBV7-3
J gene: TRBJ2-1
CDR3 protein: ATHGGAPYNEQF

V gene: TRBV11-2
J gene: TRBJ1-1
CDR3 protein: ASSLVVSGQGQHTEAF

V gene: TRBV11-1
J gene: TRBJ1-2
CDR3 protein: ASSLDPENGYT

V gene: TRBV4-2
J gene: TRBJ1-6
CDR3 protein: ASSQGSNSPLH

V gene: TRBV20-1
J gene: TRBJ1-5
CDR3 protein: SASQGSNQPQH

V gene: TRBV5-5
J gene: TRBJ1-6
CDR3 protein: ASSLESRGSPLH

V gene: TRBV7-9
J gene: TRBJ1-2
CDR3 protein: ASRYPGGNGYT

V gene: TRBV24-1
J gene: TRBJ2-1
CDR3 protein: ATSDGLAYNEQF

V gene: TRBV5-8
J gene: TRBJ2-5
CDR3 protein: ASSPGHQVQETQY

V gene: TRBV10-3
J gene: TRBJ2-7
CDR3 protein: ASKKRGDLAYEQY

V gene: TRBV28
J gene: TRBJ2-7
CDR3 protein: ASGWGGTDNYEQY

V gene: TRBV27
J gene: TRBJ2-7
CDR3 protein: ASSPGAEQY

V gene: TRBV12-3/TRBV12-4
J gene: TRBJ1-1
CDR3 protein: ASSSGQLQAF

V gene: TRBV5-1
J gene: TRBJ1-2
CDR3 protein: ASSLRTGYGYT

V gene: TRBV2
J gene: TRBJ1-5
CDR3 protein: ASSGQGGVNQPQH

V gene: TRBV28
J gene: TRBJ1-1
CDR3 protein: ASRPQGLEAF

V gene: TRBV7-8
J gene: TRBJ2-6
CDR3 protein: ASSLQGLDLSGANVLT

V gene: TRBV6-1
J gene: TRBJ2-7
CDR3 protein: ASSEFVGTTMYEQY

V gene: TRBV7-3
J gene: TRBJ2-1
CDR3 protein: ASSLNGDSHNEQF

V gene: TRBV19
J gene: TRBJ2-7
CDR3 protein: ASSLQRPGTGALEQY

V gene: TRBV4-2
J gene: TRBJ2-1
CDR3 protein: ASSQESAGGLF

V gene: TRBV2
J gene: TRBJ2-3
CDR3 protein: ASGGTSGTSTDTQY